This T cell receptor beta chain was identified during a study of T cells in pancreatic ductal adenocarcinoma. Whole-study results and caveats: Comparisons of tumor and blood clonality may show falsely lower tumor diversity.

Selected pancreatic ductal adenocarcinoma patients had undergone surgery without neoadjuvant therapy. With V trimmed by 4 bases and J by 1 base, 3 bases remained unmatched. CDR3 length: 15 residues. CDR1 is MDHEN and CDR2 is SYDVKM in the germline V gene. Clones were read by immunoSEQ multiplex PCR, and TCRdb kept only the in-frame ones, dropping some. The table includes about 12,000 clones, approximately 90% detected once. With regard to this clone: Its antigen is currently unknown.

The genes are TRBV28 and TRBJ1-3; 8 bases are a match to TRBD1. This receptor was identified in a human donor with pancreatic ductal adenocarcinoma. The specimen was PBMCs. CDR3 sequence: CASSWTGLSGNTIYF. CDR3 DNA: TGTGCCAGCAGTTGGACAGGGCTATCTGGAAACACCATATATTTT.